One sample yielded the 8 T cell receptor beta chains listed below, sequenced in a study of cytomegalovirus exposure and HLA in healthy donors. PCR involved 60 Vbeta and 13 Jbeta primers. Only in-frame clones appear in the TCRdb table, and some are missing; sequencing was by immunoSEQ multiplex PCR. The data hold 95,000 to 100,000 clones, with more than 75% observed a single time. The specimen sequenced was PBMCs. These receptors came from a human donor in good health.

This clone was counted only a few times. The rearrangement uses TRBV10-2 and TRBJ1-5; tentatively, D is TRBD1 (5 bases). CDR3 size: 15 residues. Trimming removed 6 bases at V and 0 bases at J, with 12 bases between. The germline V gene encodes CDR1 WSHSY and CDR2 SAAADI. As DNA, the CDR3 is TGCGCCAGCAGAGCCTGGGGGGGTAGCAATCAGCCCCAGCATTTT. Translated, it gives CASRAWGGSNQPQHF.

Here the CDR3 DNA reads TGTGCCAGCAGCTTAGACTCCAAGAGCTCCTACGAGCAGTACTTC. Amino acid sequence: CASSLDSKSSYEQYF. V gene TRBV11-2 combines with J gene TRBJ2-7, with D uncertain. Per germline, CDR1 SGHAT and CDR2 FQNNGV. The CDR3 consists of 15 residues. V lost 0 bases and J 0 bases, leaving 9 bases between the germline ends. Complete variable domain (other parts from reference TRBV11-2 and TRBJ2-7): EAGVAQSPRYKIIEKRQSVAFWCNPISGHATLYWYQQILGQGPKLLIQFQNNGVVDDSQLPKDRFSAERLKGVDSTLKIQPAKLEDSAVYLCASSLDSKSSYEQYFGPGTRLTVT.

The chain combines TRBV5-6 with TRBJ1-2; 8 bases match TRBD1. Per the germline V gene, CDR1 is SGHDT and CDR2 is YYEEEE. This CDR3 contains 16 residues. The junction had 12 bases not matched to a gene; V was cut back by 4 bases and J by 4 bases. CDR3 residues: CASSETQGASIYGYTF. CDR3 sequence (DNA): TGTGCCAGCAGCGAAACTCAGGGGGCTAGCATCTATGGCTACACCTTC.

The gene calls are TRBV7-8 and TRBJ2-1; 8 nucleotides agree with TRBD2. Trimming at V came to 5 bases and at J to 5 bases, leaving 8 bases not matched to a gene. The CDR3 runs to 15 residues. Germline assignment: CDR1 SGHVS and CDR2 FQNEAQ. Here the CDR3 reads CASSTRAGGNNEQFF. DNA of the CDR3: TGTGCCAGCAGCACTAGGGCGGGGGGAAACAATGAGCAGTTCTTC.

Remarks on this clone: Other DNA sequences in the same sample also yield this CDR3. V gene TRBV5-1 combines with J gene TRBJ2-5; no definite D call. V lost 0 bases and J lost 3, with 6 bases in between. The CDR3 sequence is 13 residues long. Germline assignment: CDR1 SGHRS and CDR2 YFSETQ. This CDR3 is CASSLAREETQYF. CDR3 DNA: TGCGCCAGCAGCTTGGCCCGAGAAGAGACCCAGTACTTC.

The chain recombines TRBV5-1 with TRBJ2-7; 8 nucleotides line up with TRBD2. The germline CDR1 and CDR2 sequences are SGHRS and YFSETQ. CDR3 length: 14 amino acids. J was trimmed by 4 bases and V by 5 bases; bases with no gene match: 8. In DNA, the CDR3 is TGCGCCAGCAGACCGACAGCGGGGGCGTACGAGCAGTACTTC. The encoded protein is CASRPTAGAYEQYF.

This rearrangement joins TRBV14 to TRBJ2-7; D unclear. V was shortened by 1 base and J by 4 bases, with 17 bases between the two germline ends. The germline V gene has CDR1 SGHDN and CDR2 FVKESK. CDR3 size: 16 residues. CDR3 nucleotides: TGTGCCAGCAGCCAAGGGTTAATTGCGAGCGTGTACGAGCAGTACTTC. As protein: CASSQGLIASVYEQYF.

The CDR3 nucleotides read TGTGCCAGCAGCCACGGGGTGGGATCTTTTAACTATGGCTACACCTTC. Its protein product is CASSHGVGSFNYGYTF. The chain links TRBV14 to TRBJ1-2; D unresolved. This CDR3 contains 16 residues. The V end lost 3 bases, the J end lost 1 base, and 15 bases lay between the germline ends. Germline V gene lookup returns CDR1 SGHDN and CDR2 FVKESK.